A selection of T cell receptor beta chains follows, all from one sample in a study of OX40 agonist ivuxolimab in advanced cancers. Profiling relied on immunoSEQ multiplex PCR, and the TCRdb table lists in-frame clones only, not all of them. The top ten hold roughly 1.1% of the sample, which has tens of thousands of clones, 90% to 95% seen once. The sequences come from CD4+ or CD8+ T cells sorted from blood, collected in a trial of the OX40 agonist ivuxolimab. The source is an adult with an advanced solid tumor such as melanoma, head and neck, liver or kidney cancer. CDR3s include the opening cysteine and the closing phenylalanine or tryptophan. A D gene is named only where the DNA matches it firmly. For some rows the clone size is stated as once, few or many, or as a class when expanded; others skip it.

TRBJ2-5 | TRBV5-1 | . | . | CASSLAGQGIRTQYF | TGCGCCAGCAGCTTGGCCGGGCAGGGGATTAGGACCCAGTACTTC
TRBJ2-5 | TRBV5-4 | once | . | CASSGSLQGIQETQYF | TGTGCCAGCAGCGGGTCCCTACAGGGAATCCAAGAGACCCAGTACTTC
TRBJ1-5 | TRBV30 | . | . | CAWSFGQINSNQPQHF | TGTGCCTGGTCGTTCGGACAGATAAATAGCAATCAGCCCCAGCATTTT
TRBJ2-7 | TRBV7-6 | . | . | CASSLGTGEQYF | TGTGCCAGCAGCTTAGGCACAGGCGAGCAGTACTTC
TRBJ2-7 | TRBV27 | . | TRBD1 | CASSLEGAPPYEQYF | TGTGCCAGCAGTTTAGAGGGGGCGCCCCCCTACGAGCAGTACTTC
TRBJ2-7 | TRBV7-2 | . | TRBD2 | CASSRGGRAYEQYF | TGTGCCAGCAGCCGGGGCGGGAGGGCGTACGAGCAGTACTTC
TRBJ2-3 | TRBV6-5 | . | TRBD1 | CASRRQGSSADTQYF | TGTGCCAGCAGAAGACAGGGGAGTTCGGCAGATACGCAGTATTTT
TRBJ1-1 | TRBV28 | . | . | CASPSPGTFLRLAFF | TGTGCCAGCCCTTCGCCCGGGACCTTCTTAAGGTTAGCTTTCTTT
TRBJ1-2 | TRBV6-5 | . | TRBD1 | CASSRTGVYGYTF | TGTGCCAGCAGTCGGACAGGCGTCTATGGCTACACCTTC
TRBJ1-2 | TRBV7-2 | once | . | CASSYYRDQDGYTF | TGTGCCAGCAGCTATTACAGGGATCAGGATGGCTACACCTTC
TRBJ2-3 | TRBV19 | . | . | CASSRSTGSTDTQYF | TGTGCCAGTAGTAGGAGTACAGGCTCCACAGATACGCAGTATTTT
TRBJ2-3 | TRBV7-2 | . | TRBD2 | CASSLLGGPSGYQYTQYF | TGTGCCAGCAGCTTACTCGGCGGTCCTAGCGGCTACCAGTATACGCAGTATTTT
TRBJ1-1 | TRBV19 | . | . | CASRDKNTEAFF | TGTGCCAGTAGGGACAAGAACACTGAAGCTTTCTTT
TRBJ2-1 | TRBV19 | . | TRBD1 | CASSIVGRGNEQFF | TGTGCCAGTAGTATAGTAGGCAGGGGGAATGAGCAGTTCTTC
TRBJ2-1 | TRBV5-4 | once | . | CASSSGGSAFNEQFF | TGTGCCAGCAGCTCAGGTGGATCCGCCTTCAATGAGCAGTTCTTC
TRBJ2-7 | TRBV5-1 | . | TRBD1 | CASSLGRQGSGHEQYF | TGCGCCAGCAGCTTGGGTCGACAGGGTTCGGGCCACGAGCAGTACTTC
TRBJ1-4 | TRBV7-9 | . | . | CASSRGVKLFF | TGTGCCAGCAGCCGGGGGGTAAAACTGTTTTTT
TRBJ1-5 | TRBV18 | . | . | CASSVNPNQPQHF | TGTGCCAGCTCAGTGAACCCCAATCAGCCCCAGCATTTT
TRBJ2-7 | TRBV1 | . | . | CTSSQDPDRVSYEQYF | TGCACCAGCAGCCAAGATCCTGACAGGGTCTCCTACGAGCAGTACTTC
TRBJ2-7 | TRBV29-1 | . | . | CSVEVTTSEQYF | TGCAGCGTTGAGGTGACTACCTCGGAGCAGTACTTC
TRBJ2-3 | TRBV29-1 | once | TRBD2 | CSVLAGGYTGTSTDTQYF | TGCAGCGTTTTAGCGGGAGGATACACAGGGACTAGCACAGATACGCAGTATTTT
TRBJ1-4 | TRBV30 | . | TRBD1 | CAWSATGGTNEKLFF | TGTGCCTGGAGTGCTACAGGGGGAACTAATGAAAAACTGTTTTTT
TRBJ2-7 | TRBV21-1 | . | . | CASSSTGTSASSYEQYF | TGTGCCAGCAGCTCGACCGGGACTAGCGCGAGCTCCTACGAGCAGTACTTC
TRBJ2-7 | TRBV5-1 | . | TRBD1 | CASSPDRVNPYEQYF | TGCGCCAGCAGCCCGGACAGGGTAAACCCCTACGAGCAGTACTTC
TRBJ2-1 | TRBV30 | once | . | CAWSTETSLYNEQFF | TGTGCCTGGAGTACGGAGACTAGTCTTTACAATGAGCAGTTCTTC